Presented here are 25 T cell receptor beta chains from one specimen sequenced in a study of T cell repertoires in cytomegalovirus infection. Their specific antigens are unknown. TCRdb re-derived calls from the reads in MiXCR, one entry per CDR3 protein. The data hold hundreds of thousands of distinct CDR3 sequences, with about 44% observed a single time. The source was cultured PBMCs, collected from culture after CMV antigen stimulation. These receptors were collected from a human donor in good health (CMV status not recorded). Some clones in this sample may be carry-over from other donors' samples.

This clonotype was recorded a few times. The chain carries TRBV7-2 and TRBJ2-1, with D hard to call. Trimming left V 4 bases short and J 7 bases short, with 11 bases between. This CDR3 has 13 amino acids. CDR1 is SGHTA and CDR2 is FQGNSA in the germline V gene. The CDR3, as DNA: TGTGCCAGCAGCTCCCCAAGTCGGAATGAGCAGTTCTTC. Amino acid sequence: CASSSPSRNEQFF. Supplemented by reference TRBV7-2 and TRBJ2-1, the full variable domain reads GAGVSQSPSNKVTEKGKDVELRCDPISGHTALYWYRQSLGQGLEFLIYFQGNSAPDKSGLPSDRFSAERTGGSVSTLTIQRTQQEDSAVYLCASSSPSRNEQFFGPGTRLTVL.

In this sample, this clonotype turned up many times. This rearrangement joins TRBV7-2 to TRBJ2-3; D may match TRBD1 or TRBD2 (5 bases each). The V gene's germline CDR1 is SGHTA and CDR2 FQGNSA. The CDR3 length is 14 residues. V lost 5 bases, J lost 4 bases, and 13 bases lay in between. The DNA of the CDR3 is TGTGCCAGCAGCATGGGACCTGCCGCAGATACGCAGTATTTT. It encodes CASSMGPAADTQYF.

V and J are TRBV12-3 or TRBV12-4 and TRBJ2-3, with TRBD2 matching 8 bases. The J segment lost 2 bases and the V segment lost 3 bases, leaving 7 bases of the junction unmatched. The CDR3 loop spans 16 amino acids. The CDR3 sequence: CASSFSAGVFTDTQYF. The CDR3 DNA reads as TGTGCCAGCAGTTTTTCAGCGGGGGTGTTCACAGATACGCAGTATTTT.

The chain recombines TRBV7-2 with TRBJ2-3, with 7 bases identical to TRBD2. Trimming cost V 5 bases and J 8 bases; bases outside gene matches: 16. CDR1 is SGHTA, CDR2 FQGNSA, per germline. The CDR3 has 16 amino acids. The CDR3 spells CASSLSGGSEWGTQYF. For the CDR3, the DNA is TGTGCCAGCAGCCTTAGCGGCGGGAGCGAGTGGGGTACGCAGTATTTT.

In DNA form, the CDR3 reads TGTGCCAGCAGTTACGGGGTTGTTGTCTACGAGCAGTACTTC. This gives the protein CASSYGVVVYEQYF. V usage is TRBV6-2 or TRBV6-3 and J usage is TRBJ2-7; D gene uncertain. Trimming shortened V by 2 bases and J by 3 bases, and 11 bases separated the two germline ends. The germline CDR1 and CDR2 sequences are MNHEY and SVGEGT. The CDR3 is 14 residues long.

The rearrangement links TRBV27 to TRBJ1-1, with D perhaps matching TRBD1 (5 bases). Germline CDR1 reads MNHEY; CDR2 reads SMNVEV (reference sequence). Trimming cost V 7 bases and J 3 bases, with 24 bases left between them. The CDR3 runs to 17 residues. The CDR3 protein is CASKGRWAQARHTEAFF. CDR3 nucleotides: TGTGCCAGCAAGGGGAGGTGGGCACAAGCACGGCACACTGAAGCTTTCTTT.

The chain links TRBV12-5 to TRBJ2-1; D may be TRBD2 (6 bases). CDR1 and CDR2 from the germline V gene are LGHNT and FRNRAP. Trimming cost V 1 base and J 8 bases, with 15 bases left between them. The CDR3 covers 15 residues. The CDR3 DNA reads TGTGCTAGTGGTTTGGGCCTCGGGGGAGCGGATGAGCAGTTCTTC. Protein sequence: CASGLGLGGADEQFF.

The chain couples TRBV7-9 to TRBJ2-7, with a possible D match to TRBD2 (5 bases). Germline-derived CDR1 and CDR2 are SEHNR and FQNEAQ (reference sequence). The V and J ends lost 6 bases and 6 bases respectively, with 15 bases between them. CDR3 size: 13 residues. CDR3 region: CASSLNLASEQYF. For the CDR3, the DNA is TGTGCCAGCAGTCTTAACCTAGCTTCCGAGCAGTACTTC.

This chain uses TRBV12-3 or TRBV12-4 with TRBJ2-1; possible D gene TRBD1, 6 bases. The CDR3 loop spans 16 amino acids. V was pared by 3 bases and J by 10 bases, with 22 bases between. This CDR3 reads CASSFGLGIGGKEQFF. The CDR3 coding sequence is TGTGCCAGCAGTTTTGGTCTTGGCATAGGGGGTAAGGAGCAGTTCTTC.

The sample holds a few counts of this clonotype. The chain recombines TRBV28 with TRBJ2-6, with 9 bases matching TRBD1. Germline V gives CDR1 MDHEN, CDR2 SYDVKM. The CDR3 loop spans 20 amino acids. V dropped 2 bases and J dropped 0; count of bases not matched to a gene: 11. DNA for the CDR3: TGTGCCAGCAGTTTAATTTCGGGGACAGGGCACATCTCTGGGGCCAACGTCCTGACTTTC. Translation: CASSLISGTGHISGANVLTF.

The V gene is TRBV19, the J gene TRBJ2-5; no reliable D call. V lost 4 bases, J lost 1 base, and 13 bases lay in between. This CDR3 contains 15 residues. The germline V gene encodes CDR1 LNHDA and CDR2 SQIVND (reference sequence). In DNA form, the CDR3 reads TGTGCCAGTAGTACATCTCCCGGGCGCCAAGAGACCCAGTACTTC. This sequence encodes CASSTSPGRQETQYF.

This clonotype was picked up a small number of times. One junction end does not reproduce the germline sequence, and a read error may be involved. The chain uses TRBV4-1 and TRBJ2-7; 7 positions match TRBD1. This CDR3 has 15 amino acids. Germline values: CDR1 MGHRA, CDR2 YSYEKL. Here the CDR3 DNA reads TGTGCCAGCAGCCAAGCCAGGGGGTTCTCCTACGAGCAGTACTTC. This sequence encodes CASSQARGFSYEQYF.

This clonotype has a handful of counts. The genes are TRBV19 and TRBJ2-7, with 11 nucleotides matching TRBD2. Germline V gene sequence: CDR1 LNHDA, CDR2 SQIVND (reference sequence). Trimming at V came to 2 bases and at J to 6 bases, leaving 6 bases not matched to a gene. The CDR3 runs to 15 residues. Here the CDR3 DNA reads TGTGCCAGTAGTATAAGACTAGCGGGACGATCCGAGCAGTACTTC. Its translation: CASSIRLAGRSEQYF.

This clonotype was seen repeatedly, ten times or more. The V gene is TRBV7-2, the J gene TRBJ1-2; D may be TRBD1 (5 bases). This CDR3 has 17 amino acids. Germline values: CDR1 SGHTA, CDR2 FQGNSA. With 2 bases removed from V and 12 bases from J, the gap between germline ends came to 28 bases. CDR3 bases: TGTGCCAGCAGCTTACGGGGGGACCGTCTTTACTATTCATTCCACACCTTC. It is translated as CASSLRGDRLYYSFHTF.

The J gene is TRBJ2-1, the V gene TRBV6-1, with 8 bases aligning to TRBD2. This CDR3 comprises 14 residues. V lost 8 bases, J lost 7 bases, and 10 bases stayed unmatched. Germline V lookup: CDR1 MNHNS, CDR2 SASEGT. The DNA for the CDR3 is TGTGCCAGCCGAACGGTAGCGGGGCGAAATGAGCAGTTCTTC. It translates to CASRTVAGRNEQFF.

V gene TRBV11-2 combines with J gene TRBJ2-7; the match to TRBD2 covers 10 bases. From germline, CDR1 is SGHAT and CDR2 FQNNGV. Losses at the gene ends were 5 bases for V and 3 bases for J; bases not matched to a gene: 13. CDR3 size: 17 residues. The CDR3 spells CASSLRFGAGGYYEQYF. The CDR3 nucleotides are TGTGCCAGCAGCCTCCGGTTTGGAGCGGGAGGGTACTACGAGCAGTACTTC.

The rearrangement joins TRBV18 to TRBJ2-3; 9 nucleotides align to TRBD2. Per the germline V gene, CDR1 is KGHSH and CDR2 is LQKENI. V lost 3 bases, J lost 6 bases, and 7 bases stayed unmatched. The CDR3 is made up of 15 amino acids. In DNA form, the CDR3 reads TGTGCCAGCTCACCTGGCGGGGGGGCCGGCGATACGCAGTATTTT. Protein product: CASSPGGGAGDTQYF. Variable domain in full (rest from reference TRBV18 and TRBJ2-3): NAGVMQNPRHLVRRRGQEARLRCSPMKGHSHVYWYRQLPEEGLKFMVYLQKENIIDESGMPKERFSAEFPKEGPSILRIQQVVRGDSAAYFCASSPGGGAGDTQYFGPGTRLTVL.

V is TRBV7-9 and J is TRBJ2-1, with a weak D call TRBD1 (7 bases). With 4 bases removed from V and 7 bases from J, the gap between germline ends came to 20 bases. The CDR3 is 16 amino acids. CDR1 is SEHNR, CDR2 FQNEAQ, per germline (reference sequence). The CDR3 sequence: CASSYRQGGVLNEQFF. DNA of the CDR3: TGTGCCAGCAGCTACCGACAGGGCGGGGTTTTGAATGAGCAGTTCTTC.

The chain employs TRBV7-8 and TRBJ2-4; 9 bases match TRBD2. The CDR3 extends over 15 amino acids. J lost 6 bases, V lost 5 bases, and 8 bases had no gene match. Germline V CDR1 and CDR2: SGHVS, FQNEAQ. CDR3 sequence reads: CASSPSGGRGNIQYF. In nucleotides, the CDR3 is TGTGCCAGCAGCCCCTCGGGCGGGAGGGGAAACATTCAGTACTTC.

This clonotype showed up just a few times. V and J are TRBV4-1 and TRBJ1-1, with D tentatively TRBD1 (5 bases). The CDR3 has 16 amino acids. Germline V lookup: CDR1 MGHRA, CDR2 YSYEKL. Trimming left V 3 bases short and J 1 base short, with 15 bases between. CDR3 protein: CASSHHGGGRNTEAFF. The CDR3 DNA sequence: TGCGCCAGCAGCCACCATGGGGGGGGGAGGAACACTGAAGCTTTCTTT.

This sequence joins TRBV30 and TRBJ2-2, with no clear D. The CDR3 totals 16 residues. Germline loops: CDR1 GTSNPN, CDR2 SVGIG (reference sequence). V gave up 0 bases and J gave up 7 bases, with 18 bases separating them. CDR3 protein: CAWSVGPPFTYGELFF. In nucleotides, the CDR3 is TGTGCCTGGAGTGTCGGACCCCCGTTTACGTACGGGGAGCTGTTTTTT. Combining the CDR3 with reference TRBV30 and TRBJ2-2 gives the whole variable domain SQTIHQWPATLVQPVGSPLSLECTVEGTSNPNLYWYRQAAGRGLQLLFYSVGIGQISSEVPQNLSASRPQDRQFILSSKKLLLSDSGFYLCAWSVGPPFTYGELFFGEGSRLTVL.

This rearrangement joins TRBV18 to TRBJ2-3; the match to TRBD1 covers 7 bases. V was pared by 4 bases and J by 0 bases, with 10 bases of the junction left unmatched. The CDR3 covers 17 residues. CDR1 is KGHSH and CDR2 is LQKENI in the germline V gene. The DNA of the CDR3 is TGTGCCAGCTCACGAAACCTCGGACAGGCTAGCACAGATACGCAGTATTTT. It specifies CASSRNLGQASTDTQYF.

The chain links TRBV20-1 to TRBJ1-2, with D hard to call. V was clipped by 2 bases and J by 0 bases, with 10 bases between them. Germline V lookup: CDR1 DFQATT, CDR2 SNEGSKA (reference sequence). The CDR3 sequence is 14 residues long. The CDR3 bases are TGCAGTGCTAGACTGTCAGTAGCTAACTATGGCTACACCTTC. Translating it yields CSARLSVANYGYTF.

This clonotype occurred a few times. V and J are TRBV12-5 and TRBJ2-3; 7 nucleotides align to TRBD1. V trimming: 3 bases; J trimming: 2 bases; junction bases outside the gene matches: 11. CDR3 length: 17 amino acids. The germline V gene has CDR1 LGHNT and CDR2 FRNRAP. The CDR3 DNA reads as TGTGCTAGTGGTTTTCGAGCCTTGGGACAGAACACAGATACGCAGTATTTT. Encoded protein: CASGFRALGQNTDTQYF.

The chain links TRBV7-2 to TRBJ2-7; D could derive from TRBD1 or TRBD2 (5 bases each). The germline gives CDR1 SGHTA, CDR2 FQGNSA. The CDR3 length is 14 residues. Trimming shortened V by 6 bases and J by 6 bases, and 18 bases separated the two germline ends. The CDR3 region has the DNA TGTGCCAGCAGGGGGGACCGGGGCCGGGGCGAGCAGTACTTC. Translating it yields CASRGDRGRGEQYF. Using reference TRBV7-2 and TRBJ2-7 for the parts outside the CDR3, the full variable domain is GAGVSQSPSNKVTEKGKDVELRCDPISGHTALYWYRQSLGQGLEFLIYFQGNSAPDKSGLPSDRFSAERTGGSVSTLTIQRTQQEDSAVYLCASRGDRGRGEQYFGPGTRLTVT.